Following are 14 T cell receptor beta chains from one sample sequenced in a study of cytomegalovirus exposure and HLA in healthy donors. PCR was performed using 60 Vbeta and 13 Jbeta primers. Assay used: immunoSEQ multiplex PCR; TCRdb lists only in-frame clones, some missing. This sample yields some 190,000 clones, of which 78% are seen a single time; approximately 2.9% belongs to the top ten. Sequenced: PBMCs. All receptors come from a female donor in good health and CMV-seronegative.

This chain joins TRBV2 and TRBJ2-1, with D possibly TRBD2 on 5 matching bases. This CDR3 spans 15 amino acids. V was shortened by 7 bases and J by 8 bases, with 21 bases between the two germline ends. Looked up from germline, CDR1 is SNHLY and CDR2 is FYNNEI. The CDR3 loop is CASNTGPGERDEQFF. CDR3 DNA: TGTGCCAGCAACACCGGGCCCGGAGAGAGGGATGAGCAGTTCTTC.

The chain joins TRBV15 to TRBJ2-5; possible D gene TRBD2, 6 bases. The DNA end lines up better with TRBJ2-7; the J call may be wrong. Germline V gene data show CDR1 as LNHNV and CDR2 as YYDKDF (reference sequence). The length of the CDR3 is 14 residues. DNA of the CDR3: TGTGCCACCAGCAGAGGCGGGGATGCCTACGAGCAGTACTTC. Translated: CATSRGGDAYEQYF.

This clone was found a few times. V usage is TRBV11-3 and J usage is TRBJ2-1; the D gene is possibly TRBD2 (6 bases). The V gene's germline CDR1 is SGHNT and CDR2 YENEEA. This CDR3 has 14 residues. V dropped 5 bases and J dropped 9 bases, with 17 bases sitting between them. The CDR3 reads CASSQTEVSGEQFF. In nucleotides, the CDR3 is TGTGCCAGCAGCCAAACCGAGGTTAGCGGTGAGCAGTTCTTC.

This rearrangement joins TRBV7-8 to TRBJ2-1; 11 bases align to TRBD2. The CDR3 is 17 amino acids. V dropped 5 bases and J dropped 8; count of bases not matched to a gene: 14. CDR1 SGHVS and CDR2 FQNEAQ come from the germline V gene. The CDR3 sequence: CASSGSLAGAQRDEQFF. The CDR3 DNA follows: TGTGCCAGCAGCGGATCACTAGCGGGAGCCCAAAGAGATGAGCAGTTCTTC.

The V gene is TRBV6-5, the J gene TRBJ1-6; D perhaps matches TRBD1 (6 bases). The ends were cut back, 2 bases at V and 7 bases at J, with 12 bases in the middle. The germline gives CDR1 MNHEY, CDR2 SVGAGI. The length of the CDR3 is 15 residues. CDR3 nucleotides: TGTGCCAGCAGTTACCTGACAGGCTTCAATTCACCCCTCCACTTT. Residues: CASSYLTGFNSPLHF.

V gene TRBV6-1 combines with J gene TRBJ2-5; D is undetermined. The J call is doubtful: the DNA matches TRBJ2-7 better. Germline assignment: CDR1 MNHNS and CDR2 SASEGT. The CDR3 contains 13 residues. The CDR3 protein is CASGSGFSYEQYF. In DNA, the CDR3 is TGTGCCAGCGGATCAGGATTCTCCTACGAGCAGTACTTC.

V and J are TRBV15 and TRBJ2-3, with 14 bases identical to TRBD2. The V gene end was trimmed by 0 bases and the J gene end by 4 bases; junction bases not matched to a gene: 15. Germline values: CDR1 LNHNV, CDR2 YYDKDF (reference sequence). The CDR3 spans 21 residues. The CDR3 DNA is TGTGCCACCAGCAGAGAGCCAGGACTAGCGGGGGGCCCATCGGGGGCAGATACGCAGTATTTT. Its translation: CATSREPGLAGGPSGADTQYF.

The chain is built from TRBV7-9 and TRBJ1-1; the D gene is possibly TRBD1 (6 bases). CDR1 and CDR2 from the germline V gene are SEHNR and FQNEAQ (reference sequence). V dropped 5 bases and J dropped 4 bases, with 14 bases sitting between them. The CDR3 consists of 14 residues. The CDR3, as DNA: TGTGCCAGCAGCCCAATTACAGGGTCCACTGAAGCTTTCTTT. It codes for CASSPITGSTEAFF.

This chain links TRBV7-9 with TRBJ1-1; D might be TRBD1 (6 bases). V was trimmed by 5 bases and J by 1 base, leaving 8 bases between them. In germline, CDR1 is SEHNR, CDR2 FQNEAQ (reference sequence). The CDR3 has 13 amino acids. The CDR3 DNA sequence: TGTGCCAGCAGCCTGGACAGGAACACTGAAGCTTTCTTT. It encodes CASSLDRNTEAFF.

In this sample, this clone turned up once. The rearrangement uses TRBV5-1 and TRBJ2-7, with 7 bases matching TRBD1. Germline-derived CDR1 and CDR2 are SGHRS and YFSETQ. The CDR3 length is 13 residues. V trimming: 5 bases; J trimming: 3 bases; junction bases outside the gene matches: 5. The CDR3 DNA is TGCGCCAGCAGACGGGACAGTCTCTACGAGCAGTACTTC. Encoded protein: CASRRDSLYEQYF. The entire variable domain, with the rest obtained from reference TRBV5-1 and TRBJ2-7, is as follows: KAGVTQTPRYLIKTRGQQVTLSCSPISGHRSVSWYQQTPGQGLQFLFEYFSETQRNKGNFPGRFSGRQFSNSRSEMNVSTLELGDSALYLCASRRDSLYEQYFGPGTRLTVT.

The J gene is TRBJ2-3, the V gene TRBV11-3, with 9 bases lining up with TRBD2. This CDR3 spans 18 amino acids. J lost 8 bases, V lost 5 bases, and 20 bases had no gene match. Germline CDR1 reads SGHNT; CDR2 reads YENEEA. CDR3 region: CASSLHDRGSGGRLTQYF. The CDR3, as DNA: TGTGCCAGCAGCCTGCACGATCGGGGGAGCGGGGGGCGTCTTACGCAGTATTTT. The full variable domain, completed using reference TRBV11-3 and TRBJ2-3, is EAGVVQSPRYKIIEKKQPVAFWCNPISGHNTLYWYLQNLGQGPELLIRYENEEAVDDSQLPKDRFSAERLKGVDSTLKIQPAELGDSAVYLCASSLHDRGSGGRLTQYFGPGTRLTVL.

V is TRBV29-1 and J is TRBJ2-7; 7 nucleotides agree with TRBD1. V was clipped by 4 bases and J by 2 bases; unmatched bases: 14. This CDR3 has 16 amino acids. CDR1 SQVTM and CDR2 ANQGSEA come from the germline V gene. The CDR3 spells CSVAARGTPPAYEQYF. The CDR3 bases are TGCAGCGTTGCCGCCAGGGGGACCCCCCCAGCCTACGAGCAGTACTTC.

The CDR3 sequence is CASSYRSGGDGYTF. DNA of the CDR3: TGTGCCAGCAGTTACCGATCAGGGGGCGATGGCTACACCTTC. The chain is built from TRBV6-6 and TRBJ1-2; 8 bases map to TRBD1. Germline assignment: CDR1 MNHNY and CDR2 SVGAGI (reference sequence). The CDR3 loop spans 14 amino acids. V shed 2 bases, J shed 6 bases, and the junction held 5 bases outside the gene matches.

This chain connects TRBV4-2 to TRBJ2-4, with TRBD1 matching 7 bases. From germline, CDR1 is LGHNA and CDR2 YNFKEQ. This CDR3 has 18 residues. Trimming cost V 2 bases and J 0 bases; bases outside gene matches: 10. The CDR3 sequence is CASSQLITGDVAKNIQYF. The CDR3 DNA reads TGTGCCAGCAGCCAACTTATTACAGGGGATGTAGCCAAAAACATTCAGTACTTC.